The 17 T cell receptor beta chains below were found in one sample sequenced in a study of cytomegalovirus exposure and HLA in healthy donors. Data came from immunoSEQ multiplex PCR; TCRdb stores just in-frame clones and leaves some out. The profile shows approximately 300,000 clones, about 85% of them singletons. Sequenced: PBMCs. These receptors were obtained from a woman younger than 45 in good health and CMV-seropositive.

CDR3 nucleotide sequence: TGTGCCAGCAGAGTGTCACCGGGAGCCAACTATGGCTACACCTTC. Translated: CASRVSPGANYGYTF. The chain carries TRBV6-5 and TRBJ1-2, with D unclear. Germline loops: CDR1 MNHEY, CDR2 SVGAGI. V shed 6 bases and J shed 2 bases, with 16 bases lying between them. The CDR3 length is 15 residues.

This rearrangement joins TRBV14 to TRBJ2-1, with 7 bases fitting TRBD1. Germline V gene lookup returns CDR1 SGHDN and CDR2 FVKESK. CDR3 length equals 15 residues. V dropped 1 base and J dropped 6; count of bases not matched to a gene: 6. CDR3 bases: TGTGCCAGCAGCCAAGCCGGGACAGTAGGCAATGAGCAGTTCTTC. This sequence encodes CASSQAGTVGNEQFF. Filled out from reference TRBV14 and TRBJ2-1, the complete variable domain reads EAGVTQFPSHSVIEKGQTVTLRCDPISGHDNLYWYRRVMGKEIKFLLHFVKESKQDESGMPNNRFLAERTGGTYSTLKVQPAELEDSGVYFCASSQAGTVGNEQFFGPGTRLTVL.

The rearrangement links TRBV18 to TRBJ1-1; 9 nucleotides line up with TRBD1. Unmatched junction bases numbered 9, after V lost 4 bases and J lost 0 bases. Germline V CDR1 and CDR2: KGHSH, LQKENI. The CDR3 has 17 residues. This CDR3 is CASSQDRGTVMNTEAFF. In nucleotides, the CDR3 is TGTGCCAGCTCACAGGACAGGGGTACGGTGATGAACACTGAAGCTTTCTTT. Drawing the rest from reference TRBV18 and TRBJ1-1, the complete variable domain is NAGVMQNPRHLVRRRGQEARLRCSPMKGHSHVYWYRQLPEEGLKFMVYLQKENIIDESGMPKERFSAEFPKEGPSILRIQQVVRGDSAAYFCASSQDRGTVMNTEAFFGQGTRLTVV.

V gene TRBV28 combines with J gene TRBJ1-5; tentatively, D is TRBD1 (5 bases). The V end lost 10 bases, the J end lost 3 bases, and 16 bases lay between the germline ends. Germline loops: CDR1 MDHEN, CDR2 SYDVKM. CDR3 length: 14 residues. In nucleotides, the CDR3 is TGTGCCACGTCCGGGGGGAAGGACAATCAGCCCCAGCATTTT. Translation gives CATSGGKDNQPQHF.

This clone was found a few times. This chain links TRBV6-1 with TRBJ1-1; 7 bases agree with TRBD1. CDR1 and CDR2 from the germline V gene are MNHNS and SASEGT. V shed 7 bases and J 7 bases; nucleotides not matched to a gene: 3. This CDR3 region has 11 residues. This chain's CDR3 is CASKRQGEAFF. CDR3 nucleotide sequence: TGTGCCAGCAAGAGACAGGGTGAAGCTTTCTTT.

The gene calls are TRBV7-3 and TRBJ2-7, with TRBD1 as a possible D gene (5 bases). This CDR3 is 13 amino acids long. Germline CDR1 and CDR2: SGHTA and FQGTGA. Deletions cut 5 bases from V and 3 bases from J, with 11 bases between. The DNA of the CDR3 is TGTGCCAGCAGCCGAACGCAGGGCTACGAGCAGTACTTC. Protein sequence: CASSRTQGYEQYF.

V usage is TRBV30 and J usage is TRBJ2-1; 9 bases line up with TRBD1. J lost 8 bases, V lost 3 bases, and 17 bases had no gene match. CDR3 size: 17 residues. Germline V gene sequence: CDR1 GTSNPN, CDR2 SVGIG (reference sequence). The CDR3 loop reads CAWSGLRQGGTQDEQFF. CDR3 bases: TGTGCCTGGAGCGGTTTAAGACAGGGGGGGACACAAGATGAGCAGTTCTTC.

The V and J genes are TRBV16 and TRBJ1-1; D is ambiguous. The CDR3 covers 16 residues. Germline V gene sequence: CDR1 KGHSY, CDR2 FQNENV. V was clipped by 0 bases and J by 4 bases, with 15 bases between them. CDR3 in amino acids: CASSQSGRRGPTEAFF. CDR3 nucleotides: TGTGCCAGCAGCCAATCCGGCAGGCGGGGTCCCACTGAAGCTTTCTTT.

This clone was counted once. J is TRBJ2-1 and V is TRBV25-1; D is perhaps TRBD1 (6 bases). This CDR3 has 15 amino acids. Germline loops: CDR1 MGHDK, CDR2 SYGVNS. V dropped 7 bases and J dropped 2 bases, with 15 bases sitting between them. The CDR3 DNA reads as TGTGCCAGCATGTTCGTGGGGGCCCCCTACAATGAGCAGTTCTTC. This encodes CASMFVGAPYNEQFF.

The chain employs TRBV9 and TRBJ1-6, with unresolved D. This CDR3 region has 17 residues. Germline values: CDR1 SGDLS, CDR2 YYNGEE. V lost 2 bases to trimming and J lost 0 bases, with 12 bases between them. CDR3: CASSVGPKVSYNSPLHF. The CDR3 DNA is TGTGCCAGCAGCGTTGGACCCAAGGTCTCCTATAATTCACCCCTCCACTTT. Full variable domain (remainder filled in from reference TRBV9 and TRBJ1-6): DSGVTQTPKHLITATGQRVTLRCSPRSGDLSVYWYQQSLDQGLQFLIQYYNGEERAKGNILERFSAQQFPDLHSELNLSSLELGDSALYFCASSVGPKVSYNSPLHFGNGTRLTVT.

The V gene is TRBV28, the J gene TRBJ2-3; TRBD2 matches at 12 bases. J gave up 5 bases and V 3 bases, and 3 bases lay outside the gene matches. There are 15 residues in the CDR3. From germline, CDR1 is MDHEN and CDR2 SYDVKM. The CDR3: CASSLGGLAGDTQYF. The CDR3, as DNA: TGTGCCAGCAGTTTGGGGGGACTAGCGGGAGATACGCAGTATTTT.

This clone was seen just once. The chain carries TRBV27 and TRBJ1-1, with D unclear. V was pared by 1 base and J by 8 bases, with 11 bases between. The CDR3 has 13 residues. In germline, CDR1 is MNHEY, CDR2 SMNVEV (reference sequence). The CDR3 here is CASSLLWPQEAFF. The DNA for the CDR3 is TGTGCCAGCAGTTTATTGTGGCCACAGGAAGCTTTCTTT.

The V call is TRBV30, the J call TRBJ2-7; D uncertain. The CDR3 has 15 amino acids. Between the trimmed V and J ends, which lost 0 bases and 2 bases, there was a span of 14 bases. Germline values: CDR1 GTSNPN, CDR2 SVGIG (reference sequence). CDR3 region: CAWSVRSHKTYEQYF. The DNA of the CDR3 is TGTGCCTGGAGTGTACGATCACACAAGACCTACGAGCAGTACTTC.

The V call is TRBV28, the J call TRBJ2-1; a weak D match, TRBD2 (5 bases). This CDR3 has 11 residues. Germline CDR1 is MDHEN and CDR2 is SYDVKM. Trimming shortened V by 5 bases and J by 14 bases, and 13 bases separated the two germline ends. CDR3 sequence (DNA): TGTGCCAGCAGTCCGGGAAGAGCAGAGTTCTTC. Amino acid sequence: CASSPGRAEFF.

This clone has just one count. This chain joins TRBV30 and TRBJ1-5, with D perhaps TRBD1 (5 bases). The CDR3 is made up of 16 amino acids. V shed 1 base and J shed 1 base, with 14 bases lying between them. Looked up from germline, CDR1 is GTSNPN and CDR2 is SVGIG (reference sequence). CDR3 sequence (DNA): TGTGCCTGGAGTGCCCGCAGGGAGGGAAGCAATCAGCCCCAGCATTTT. Protein sequence: CAWSARREGSNQPQHF.

The J gene is TRBJ2-7, the V gene TRBV7-3; TRBD1 matches 9 bases. CDR1 is SGHTA and CDR2 is FQGTGA in the germline V gene. The CDR3 runs 15 residues. The J segment lost 5 bases and the V segment lost 5 bases, leaving 10 bases of the junction unmatched. This chain's CDR3 is CASSLNGQGTHEQYF. The CDR3 DNA reads as TGTGCCAGCAGCCTGAACGGACAGGGGACCCACGAGCAGTACTTC.

V is TRBV29-1 and J is TRBJ1-1, with a tentative D call TRBD1 (6 bases). Trimming stripped 3 bases from V and 2 bases from J, with 16 bases between. The CDR3 consists of 15 residues. Germline V gene lookup returns CDR1 SQVTM and CDR2 ANQGSEA. CDR3 amino acids: CSVDRTDRSNTEAFF. The CDR3 coding sequence is TGCAGCGTTGACCGAACCGACAGGAGTAACACTGAAGCTTTCTTT.